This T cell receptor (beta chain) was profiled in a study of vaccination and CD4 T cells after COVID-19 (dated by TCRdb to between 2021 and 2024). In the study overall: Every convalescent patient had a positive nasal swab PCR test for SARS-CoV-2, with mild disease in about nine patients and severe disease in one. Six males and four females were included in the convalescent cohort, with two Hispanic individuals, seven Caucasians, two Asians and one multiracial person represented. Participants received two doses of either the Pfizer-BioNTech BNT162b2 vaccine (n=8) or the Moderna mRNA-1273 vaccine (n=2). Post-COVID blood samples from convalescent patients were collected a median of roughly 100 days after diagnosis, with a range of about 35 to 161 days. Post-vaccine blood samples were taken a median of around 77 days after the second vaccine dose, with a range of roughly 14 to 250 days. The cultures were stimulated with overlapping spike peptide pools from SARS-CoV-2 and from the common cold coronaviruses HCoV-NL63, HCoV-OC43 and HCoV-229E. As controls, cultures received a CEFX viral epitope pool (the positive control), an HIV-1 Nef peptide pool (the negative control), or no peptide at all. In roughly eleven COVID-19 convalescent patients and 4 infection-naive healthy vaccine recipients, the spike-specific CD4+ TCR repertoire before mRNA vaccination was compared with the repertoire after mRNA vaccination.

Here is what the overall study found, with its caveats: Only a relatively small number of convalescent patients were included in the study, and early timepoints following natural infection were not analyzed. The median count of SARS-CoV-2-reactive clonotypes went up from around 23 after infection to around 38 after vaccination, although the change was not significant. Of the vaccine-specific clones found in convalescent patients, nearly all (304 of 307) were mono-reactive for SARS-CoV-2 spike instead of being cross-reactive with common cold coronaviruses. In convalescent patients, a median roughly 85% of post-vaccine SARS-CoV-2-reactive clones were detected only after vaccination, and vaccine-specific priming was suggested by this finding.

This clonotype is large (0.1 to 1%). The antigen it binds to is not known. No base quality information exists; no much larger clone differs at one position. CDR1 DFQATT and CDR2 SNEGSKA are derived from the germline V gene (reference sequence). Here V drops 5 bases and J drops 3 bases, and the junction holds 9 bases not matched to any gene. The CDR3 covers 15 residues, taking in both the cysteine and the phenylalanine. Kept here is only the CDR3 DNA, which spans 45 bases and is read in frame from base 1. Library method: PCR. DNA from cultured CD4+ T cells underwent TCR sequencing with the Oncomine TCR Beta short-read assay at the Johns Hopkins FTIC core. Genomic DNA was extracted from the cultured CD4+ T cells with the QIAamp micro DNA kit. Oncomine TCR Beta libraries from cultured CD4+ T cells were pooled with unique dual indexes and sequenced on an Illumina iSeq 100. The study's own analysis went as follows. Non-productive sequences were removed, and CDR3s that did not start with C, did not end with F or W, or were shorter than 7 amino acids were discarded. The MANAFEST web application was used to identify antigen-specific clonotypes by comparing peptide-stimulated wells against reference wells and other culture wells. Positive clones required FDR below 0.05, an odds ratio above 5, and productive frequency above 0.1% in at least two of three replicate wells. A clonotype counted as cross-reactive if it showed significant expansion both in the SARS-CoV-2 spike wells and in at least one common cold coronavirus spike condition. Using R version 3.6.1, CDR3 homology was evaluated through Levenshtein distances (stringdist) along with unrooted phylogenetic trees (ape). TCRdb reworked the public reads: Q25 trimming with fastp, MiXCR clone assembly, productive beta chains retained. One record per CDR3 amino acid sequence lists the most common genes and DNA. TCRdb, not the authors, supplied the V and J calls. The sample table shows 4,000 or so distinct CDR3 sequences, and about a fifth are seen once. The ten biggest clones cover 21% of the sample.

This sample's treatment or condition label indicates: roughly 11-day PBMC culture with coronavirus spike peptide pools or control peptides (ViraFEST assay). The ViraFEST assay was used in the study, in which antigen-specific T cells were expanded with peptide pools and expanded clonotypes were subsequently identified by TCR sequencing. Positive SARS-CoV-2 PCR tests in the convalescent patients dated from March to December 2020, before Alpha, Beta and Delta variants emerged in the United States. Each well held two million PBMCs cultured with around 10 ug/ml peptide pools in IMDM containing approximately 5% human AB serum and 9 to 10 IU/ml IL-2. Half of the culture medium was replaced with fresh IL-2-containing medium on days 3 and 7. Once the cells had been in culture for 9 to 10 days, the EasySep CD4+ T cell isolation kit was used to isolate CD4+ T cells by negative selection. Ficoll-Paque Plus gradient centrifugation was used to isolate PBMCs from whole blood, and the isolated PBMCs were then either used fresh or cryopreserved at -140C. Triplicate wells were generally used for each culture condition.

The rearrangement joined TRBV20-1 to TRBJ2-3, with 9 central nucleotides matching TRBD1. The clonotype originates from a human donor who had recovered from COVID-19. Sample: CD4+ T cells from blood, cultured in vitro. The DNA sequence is TGCAGTGCTTTTACAGGGGGCGGTGTTACAGATACGCAGTATTTT. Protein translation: CSAFTGGGVTDTQYF.